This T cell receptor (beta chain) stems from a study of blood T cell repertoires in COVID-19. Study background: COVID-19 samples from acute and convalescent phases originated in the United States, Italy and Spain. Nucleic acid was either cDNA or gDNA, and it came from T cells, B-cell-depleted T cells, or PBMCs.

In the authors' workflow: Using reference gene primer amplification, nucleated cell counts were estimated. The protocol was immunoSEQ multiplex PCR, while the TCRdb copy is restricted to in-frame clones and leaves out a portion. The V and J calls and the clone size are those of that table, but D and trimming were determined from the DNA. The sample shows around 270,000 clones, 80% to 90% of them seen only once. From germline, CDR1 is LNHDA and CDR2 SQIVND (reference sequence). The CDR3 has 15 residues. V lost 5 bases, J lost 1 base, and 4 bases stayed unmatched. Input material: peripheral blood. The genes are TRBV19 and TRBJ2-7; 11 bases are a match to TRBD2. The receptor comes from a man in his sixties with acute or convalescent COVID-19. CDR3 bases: TGTGCCAGTAGTGTTATAGCGGGAGGGTCCTACGAGCAGTACTTC. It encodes CASSVIAGGSYEQYF.